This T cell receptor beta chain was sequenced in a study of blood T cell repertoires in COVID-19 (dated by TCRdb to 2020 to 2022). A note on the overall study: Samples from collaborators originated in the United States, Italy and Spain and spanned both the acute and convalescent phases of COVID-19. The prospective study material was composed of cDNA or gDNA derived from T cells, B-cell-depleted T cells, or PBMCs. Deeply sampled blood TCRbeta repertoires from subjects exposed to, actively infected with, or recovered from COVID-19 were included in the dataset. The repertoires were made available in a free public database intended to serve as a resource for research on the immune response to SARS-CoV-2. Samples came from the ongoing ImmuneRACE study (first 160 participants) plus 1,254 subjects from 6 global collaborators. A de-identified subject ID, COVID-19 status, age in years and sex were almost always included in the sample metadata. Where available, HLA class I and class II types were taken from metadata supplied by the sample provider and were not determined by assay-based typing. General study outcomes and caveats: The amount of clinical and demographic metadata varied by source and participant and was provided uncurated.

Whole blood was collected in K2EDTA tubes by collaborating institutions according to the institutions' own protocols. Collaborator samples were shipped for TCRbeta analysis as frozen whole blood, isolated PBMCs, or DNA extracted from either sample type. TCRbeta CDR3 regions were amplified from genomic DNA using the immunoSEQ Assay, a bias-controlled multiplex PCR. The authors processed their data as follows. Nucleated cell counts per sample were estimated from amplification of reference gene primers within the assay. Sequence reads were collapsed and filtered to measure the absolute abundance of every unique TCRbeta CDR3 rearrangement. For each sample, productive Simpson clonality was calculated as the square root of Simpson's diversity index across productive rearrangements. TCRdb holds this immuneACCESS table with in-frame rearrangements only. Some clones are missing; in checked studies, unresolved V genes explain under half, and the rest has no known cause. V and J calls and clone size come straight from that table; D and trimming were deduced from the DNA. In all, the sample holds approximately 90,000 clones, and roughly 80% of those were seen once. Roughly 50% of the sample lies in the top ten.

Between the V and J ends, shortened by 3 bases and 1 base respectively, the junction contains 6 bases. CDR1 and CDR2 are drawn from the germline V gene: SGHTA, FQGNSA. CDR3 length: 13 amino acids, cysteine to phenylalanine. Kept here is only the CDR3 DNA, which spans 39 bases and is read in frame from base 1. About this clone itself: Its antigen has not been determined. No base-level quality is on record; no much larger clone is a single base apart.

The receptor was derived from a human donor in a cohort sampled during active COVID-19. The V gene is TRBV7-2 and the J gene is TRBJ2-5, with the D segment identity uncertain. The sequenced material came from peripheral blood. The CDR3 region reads CASSFGFQETQYF. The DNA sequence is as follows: TGTGCCAGCAGCTTTGGCTTCCAAGAGACCCAGTACTTC.